Listed here are 16 T cell receptor beta chains from one sample, sequenced in a study of post-analysis software for immune sequencing data (dated by TCRdb to 2013 to 2016). The investigation overall reported the following: Significantly higher frequencies in patients than in controls were found for roughly five TRBV segments, including TRBV5-6, TRBV5-1 and TRBV20-1.

The antigens of these receptors remain unknown. The library was built by means of PCR. The sequencer was an Illumina HiSeq 2500. To reduce PCR and sequencing biases, unique molecular identifiers were incorporated into the TCR beta cDNA libraries. TCRdb handled the public reads itself, with Q25 trimming in fastp and clone calling in MiXCR, and kept productive beta chains. A single entry per CDR3 protein holds the most common genes and DNA from its merged rows. For this sample the table gives some 890,000 distinct CDR3 sequences, of which approximately 53% were detected only once. Approximately 4.5% of the sample is taken by the ten largest. Sequenced: blood. These receptor sequences come from a girl between 5 and 17 years old with multiple sclerosis.

The chain carries TRBV7-9 and TRBJ1-4, with D unresolved. Trimming cost V 2 bases and J 12 bases, with 10 bases left between them. The CDR3 spans 12 residues. Germline V gives CDR1 SEHNR, CDR2 FQNEAQ (reference sequence). CDR3 coding DNA: TGTGCCAGCAGCTTACTCGCCAGGCAACTGTTTTTT. Protein sequence: CASSLLARQLFF.

For this clonotype: The germline gene is not matched at one end of the junction; a read error may be the cause. V and J are TRBV7-8 and TRBJ2-7; 7 nucleotides align to TRBD1. The CDR3 loop spans 14 amino acids. The germline gives CDR1 SGHVS, CDR2 FQNEAQ. The CDR3 nucleotides read TGTGCCGGCAGCCCCGGGACAGTAGGCTACGAGCAGTACTTC. Residues: CAGSPGTVGYEQYF.

Only a few counts were recorded for this clonotype. J is TRBJ2-5 and V is TRBV5-1, with TRBD2 matching over 8 bases. V trimming: 4 bases; J trimming: 4 bases; junction bases outside the gene matches: 12. The CDR3 spans 16 residues. Germline values: CDR1 SGHRS, CDR2 YFSETQ. In nucleotides, the CDR3 is TGCGCCAGCAGCCATGGACTTGCGGGAGGCGGAGAGACCCAGTACTTC. Amino acid sequence: CASSHGLAGGGETQYF.

This clonotype turned up a few times. The rearrangement links TRBV5-5 to TRBJ2-1; 8 nucleotides agree with TRBD2. The CDR3 has 14 amino acids. CDR1 SGHKS and CDR2 YYEKEE come from the germline V gene (reference sequence). J lost 8 bases, V lost 0 bases, and 4 bases had no gene match. The chain's CDR3 is CASSLDGRAHEQFF. CDR3 DNA sequence: TGTGCCAGCAGCTTGGACGGGAGGGCCCATGAGCAGTTCTTC.

The chain links TRBV15 to TRBJ2-7, with 10 bases aligning to TRBD2. Germline CDR1 LNHNV, CDR2 YYDKDF (reference sequence). V lost 0 bases to trimming and J lost 2 bases; unmatched junction nucleotides: 10. This CDR3 region has 18 residues. For the CDR3, the DNA is TGTGCCACCAGCAGAGACCCCAGTACTAGCGGGAAAGCCTACGAGCAGTACTTC. It codes for CATSRDPSTSGKAYEQYF.

This chain links TRBV5-1 with TRBJ1-2, with TRBD1 matching over 8 bases. CDR3 length equals 14 residues. The V gene end was trimmed by 4 bases and the J gene end by 8 bases; junction bases not matched to a gene: 10. Germline loops: CDR1 SGHRS, CDR2 YFSETQ. CDR3 coding DNA: TGCGCCAGCAGCCCCGGGACAGGTCTGGGAGGCTACACCTTC. Protein sequence: CASSPGTGLGGYTF. Supplemented by reference TRBV5-1 and TRBJ1-2, the full variable domain reads KAGVTQTPRYLIKTRGQQVTLSCSPISGHRSVSWYQQTPGQGLQFLFEYFSETQRNKGNFPGRFSGRQFSNSRSEMNVSTLELGDSALYLCASSPGTGLGGYTFGSGTRLTVV.

The chain uses TRBV20-1 and TRBJ2-7; 11 positions match TRBD1. This CDR3 contains 13 residues. The germline V gene encodes CDR1 DFQATT and CDR2 SNEGSKA (reference sequence). With V trimmed by 7 bases and J by 3 bases, 5 bases remained unmatched. CDR3 in amino acids: CSGAGTGGYEQYF. The CDR3 DNA follows: TGCAGTGGAGCCGGGACAGGGGGCTACGAGCAGTACTTC.

The gene calls are TRBV6-5 and TRBJ2-7; D gene ambiguous. The CDR3 has 14 residues. The V end was cut by 5 bases, the J end by 2 bases, with 13 bases between. Per germline, CDR1 MNHEY and CDR2 SVGAGI. In DNA, the CDR3 is TGTGCCAGCAGTCCGGCCCTAGGACCCTACGAGCAGTACTTC. Protein: CASSPALGPYEQYF.

This clonotype has only a few counts. The chain couples TRBV12-3 or TRBV12-4 to TRBJ2-7, with 8 nucleotides matching TRBD1. V gave up 6 bases and J gave up 7 bases; unmatched junction bases: 8. The CDR3 has 13 residues. The CDR3 loop reads CASRRQGPSEQYF. As DNA, the CDR3 is TGTGCCAGCAGACGACAGGGGCCCTCTGAGCAGTACTTC.

The chain employs TRBV2 and TRBJ1-5; D might be TRBD1 (5 bases). This CDR3 has 15 residues. Germline V gene sequence: CDR1 SNHLY, CDR2 FYNNEI. Trimming removed 6 bases from V and 4 bases from J, with 16 bases in between. DNA for the CDR3: TGTGCCAGCAGAGAACGGTGGCAGGGAAATCAGCCCCAGCATTTT. This sequence encodes CASRERWQGNQPQHF.

The chain has TRBV15 and TRBJ2-6; D gene uncertain. Germline V gene sequence: CDR1 LNHNV, CDR2 YYDKDF (reference sequence). The CDR3 is made up of 16 amino acids. V lost 0 bases, J lost 0 bases, and 6 bases lay in between. The CDR3 coding sequence is TGTGCCACCAGCAGAGACAGGAGCTCTGGGGCCAACGTCCTGACTTTC. Translated: CATSRDRSSGANVLTF.

CDR3 sequence reads: CASSSPTVVSPADFDYGYTF. The DNA of the CDR3 is TGTGCCAGCAGCTCCCCGACGGTCGTCAGCCCAGCCGACTTTGACTATGGCTACACCTTC. The J gene is TRBJ1-2, the V gene TRBV7-9, with D uncertain. The CDR3 has 20 residues. V was trimmed by 4 bases and J by 3 bases, leaving 30 bases between them. Germline loops: CDR1 SEHNR, CDR2 FQNEAQ (reference sequence).

This sequence joins TRBV7-3 and TRBJ2-1; 8 bases agree with TRBD2. Germline V lookup: CDR1 SGHTA, CDR2 FQGTGA. The CDR3 has 15 residues. Trimming removed 6 bases from V and 0 bases from J; junction bases left unmatched: 4. The CDR3 DNA reads TGTGCCAGCAGACACAGCGGGAGCTCCTACAATGAGCAGTTCTTC. Its protein product is CASRHSGSSYNEQFF.

Only a few counts were recorded for this clonotype. J is TRBJ1-2 and V is TRBV27, with TRBD1 as a possible D gene (5 bases). CDR3 length: 12 residues. V was shortened by 4 bases and J by 8 bases, with 11 bases between the two germline ends. The germline CDR1 and CDR2 sequences are MNHEY and SMNVEV (reference sequence). Here the CDR3 reads CASSSPGTGYTF. In nucleotides, the CDR3 is TGTGCCAGCAGTTCCCCCGGGACGGGCTACACCTTC.

The rearrangement uses TRBV20-1 and TRBJ2-1, with TRBD2 matching 7 bases. The end of the DNA fits TRBJ2-7 better, so the J call may be wrong. This CDR3 spans 14 amino acids. Germline V lookup: CDR1 DFQATT, CDR2 SNEGSKA (reference sequence). The CDR3: CSARWGGGSDEQYF. CDR3 nucleotide sequence: TGCAGTGCTAGATGGGGCGGGGGTTCTGACGAGCAGTACTTC.

The DNA for the CDR3 is TGCAGTGCTAGAGATGGCCGCGACTATGGCTACACCTTC. Its protein is CSARDGRDYGYTF. This chain connects TRBV20-1 to TRBJ1-2; unclear D gene. The CDR3 runs to 13 residues. With 0 bases removed from V and 3 bases from J, the gap between germline ends came to 8 bases. Germline lookup yields CDR1 DFQATT and CDR2 SNEGSKA (reference sequence).